This T cell receptor (beta chain) appears in the sequencing data of a study of T cells after posttransplantation cyclophosphamide. General observations from the study: Blood and skin or GI T cell repertoires showed limited TRB overlap.

V lost 1 base and J 6 bases, leaving 15 bases between the germline ends. There are 15 residues in the CDR3. Per the germline V gene, CDR1 is MGHRA and CDR2 is YSYEKL. Sequenced by immunoSEQ multiplex PCR; TCRdb stores in-frame clones only, minus some. The repertoire consists of roughly 13,000 clones, none detected only once. This clone was seen many times. Antigen: not known. Cyclophosphamide on days +3 and +4 followed busulfan-fludarabine conditioning and a marrow graft. The sample here was PBMCs, taken approximately 1,100 days after allogeneic stem cell transplant with posttransplant cyclophosphamide. The chain has TRBV4-1 and TRBJ1-2; D perhaps matches TRBD1 (5 bases). The TCR was taken from a female patient in her 40s who received an allogeneic stem cell transplant from a related donor, was CMV-positive, and had no GVHD. Among the T cells, some may be from the graft donor. CDR3: CASSQGDRGRDGYTF. The CDR3 DNA is TGCGCCAGCAGCCAAGGGGATCGGGGGAGGGATGGCTACACCTTC.